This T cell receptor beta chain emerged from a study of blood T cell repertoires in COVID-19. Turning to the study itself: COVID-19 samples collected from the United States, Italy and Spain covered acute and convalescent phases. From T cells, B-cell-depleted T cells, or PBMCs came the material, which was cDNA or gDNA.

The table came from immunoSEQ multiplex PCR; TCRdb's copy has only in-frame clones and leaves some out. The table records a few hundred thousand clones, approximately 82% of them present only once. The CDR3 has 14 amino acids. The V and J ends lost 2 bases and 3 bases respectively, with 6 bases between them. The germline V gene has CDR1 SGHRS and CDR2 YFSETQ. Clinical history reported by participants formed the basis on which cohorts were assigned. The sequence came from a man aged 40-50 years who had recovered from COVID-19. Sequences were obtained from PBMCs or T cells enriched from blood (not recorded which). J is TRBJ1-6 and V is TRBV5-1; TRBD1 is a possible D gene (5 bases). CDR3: CASSLDSYNSPLHF. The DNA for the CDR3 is TGCGCCAGCAGCTTAGACAGCTATAATTCACCCCTCCACTTT.